Sequencing of this TCR beta chain was carried out in a study of T cells expressing NK-cell markers. TCRdb re-called the 5' RACE reads; one entry per CDR3 protein, DNA not given. The sample table includes 300,000 or so distinct CDR3 sequences. Germline V gives CDR1 SGHNT, CDR2 YENEEA. This CDR3 has 16 residues. Comments on this clonotype: Its antigen is not known.

Study-wide findings and caveats: About 1.0-7.0% of CD8+ T cells in several donors belonged to dominant NKG2C+ clonotypes.

The genes are TRBV11-3 and TRBJ2-1; TCRdb's D call, TRBD2, is unchecked because there is no DNA. What was sequenced was blood T cells: a sorted CD56 or NKG2C T cell subset, CD4+ or CD8+ T cells, or bulk PBMC T cells (not recorded which). This TCR was recovered from a woman aged 18 to 75 in good health. CDR3 residues: CASSFQRGATYNEQFF.